This paragraph covers one TCR beta chain sequence. TCRdb's table, derived via immunoSEQ multiplex PCR, lists solely in-frame clones and lacks some. The repertoire holds about 150,000 clones, about four fifths seen once, with 8% to 9% in the top ten. This sample was taken from a study of blood T cell repertoires in COVID-19. Trimming took off 7 bases at V and 4 bases at J, with 7 bases between the two ends. The CDR3 has 11 residues. Germline CDR1 is MDHEN and CDR2 is SYDVKM. The sequence was collected from a man aged 25 to 45 with COVID-19, enrolled during active disease. The rearrangement joins TRBV28 to TRBJ1-1, with D uncertain. Sequencing input: peripheral blood. CDR3 in amino acids: CASTTSTEAFF. The CDR3 nucleotides are TGTGCCAGCACCACCAGCACTGAAGCTTTCTTT.